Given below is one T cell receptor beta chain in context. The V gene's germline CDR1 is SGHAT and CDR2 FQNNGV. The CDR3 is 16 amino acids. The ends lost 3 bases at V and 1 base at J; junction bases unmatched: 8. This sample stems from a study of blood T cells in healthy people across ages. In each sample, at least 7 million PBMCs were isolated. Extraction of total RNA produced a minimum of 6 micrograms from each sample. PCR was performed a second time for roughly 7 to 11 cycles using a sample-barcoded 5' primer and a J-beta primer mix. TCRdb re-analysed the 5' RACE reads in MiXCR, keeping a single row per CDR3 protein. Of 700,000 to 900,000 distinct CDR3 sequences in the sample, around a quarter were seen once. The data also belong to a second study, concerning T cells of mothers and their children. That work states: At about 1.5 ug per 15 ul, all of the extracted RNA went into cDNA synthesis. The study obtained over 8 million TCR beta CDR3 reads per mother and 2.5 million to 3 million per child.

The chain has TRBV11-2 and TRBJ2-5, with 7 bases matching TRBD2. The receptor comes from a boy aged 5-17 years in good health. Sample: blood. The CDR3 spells CASSFHGWEGQETQYF. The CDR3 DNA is TGTGCCAGCAGCTTTCACGGTTGGGAGGGCCAAGAGACCCAGTACTTC.